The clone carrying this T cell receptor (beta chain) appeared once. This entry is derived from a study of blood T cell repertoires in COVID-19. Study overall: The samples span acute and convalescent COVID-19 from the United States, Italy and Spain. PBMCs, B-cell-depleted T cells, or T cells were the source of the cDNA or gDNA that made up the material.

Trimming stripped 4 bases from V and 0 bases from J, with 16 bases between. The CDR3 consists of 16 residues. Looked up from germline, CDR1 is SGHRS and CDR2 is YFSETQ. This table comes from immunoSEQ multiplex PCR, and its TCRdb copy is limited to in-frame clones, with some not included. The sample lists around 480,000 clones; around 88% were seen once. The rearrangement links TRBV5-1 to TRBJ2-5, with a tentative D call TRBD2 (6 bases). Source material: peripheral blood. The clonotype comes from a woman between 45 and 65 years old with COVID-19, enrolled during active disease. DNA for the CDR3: TGCGCCAGCAGCGGACTCGCGGGGTATAACCAAGAGACCCAGTACTTC. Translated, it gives CASSGLAGYNQETQYF.